The 20 T cell receptor beta chains listed next were all sequenced from one sample in a study of Ad26.COV2.S vaccination and SARS-CoV-2 variants. Treatment indicated: about 20 received Ad26.COV2.S at low or high dose, single or two shots; about five received placebo; per-sample allocation not given. Day 63 after the first vaccine or placebo injection was the time point for sampling. The table came from immunoSEQ multiplex PCR; TCRdb's copy has only in-frame clones and leaves some out. The table records around 400,000 clones, about 91% of them present only once. Sample: peripheral blood, taken in a trial of Ad26.COV2.S vaccine versus placebo. Source of these receptors: a person aged 18 to 59 who received the Ad26.COV2.S COVID-19 vaccine or a placebo.

V usage is TRBV24-1 and J usage is TRBJ2-1; TRBD2 matches 9 bases. CDR1 is KGHDR, CDR2 SFDVKD, per germline. The CDR3 contains 16 residues. Trimming removed 1 base from V and 10 bases from J; junction bases left unmatched: 10. DNA for the CDR3: TGTGCCACCAGTGATTTACAGCGGGAGGTAGGGGGCGAGCAGTTCTTC. Its translation: CATSDLQREVGGEQFF.

V usage is TRBV28 and J usage is TRBJ2-2; D gene uncertain. The CDR3 is made up of 13 amino acids. Trimming left V 8 bases short and J 1 base short, with 8 bases between. Germline V lookup: CDR1 MDHEN, CDR2 SYDVKM. The CDR3, as DNA: TGTGCCAGCGAGACGGTGAACACCGGGGAGCTGTTTTTT. This encodes CASETVNTGELFF. Filled out from reference TRBV28 and TRBJ2-2, the complete variable domain reads DVKVTQSSRYLVKRTGEKVFLECVQDMDHENMFWYRQDPGLGLRLIYFSYDVKMKEKGDIPEGYSVSREKKERFSLILESASTNQTSMYLCASETVNTGELFFGEGSRLTVL.

The chain combines TRBV27 with TRBJ2-3; 10 nucleotides align to TRBD2. Trimming took 5 bases from V and 2 from J; bases not matched to a gene: 10. This CDR3 has 17 residues. Germline CDR1 MNHEY, CDR2 SMNVEV (reference sequence). The CDR3 DNA reads TGTGCCAGCAGTCCACACACCACTAGCGGGAACACAGATACGCAGTATTTT. Protein sequence: CASSPHTTSGNTDTQYF.

The chain is built from TRBV7-9 and TRBJ2-7, with D perhaps matching TRBD1 (6 bases). The CDR3 is made up of 15 amino acids. The germline gives CDR1 SEHNR, CDR2 FQNEAQ (reference sequence). Trimming took off 4 bases at V and 2 bases at J, with 15 bases between the two ends. CDR3: CASSSPRQGPYEQYF. CDR3 bases: TGTGCCAGCAGCTCCCCCAGGCAGGGGCCCTACGAGCAGTACTTC.

V usage is TRBV5-1 and J usage is TRBJ2-3, with 12 bases matching TRBD2. Trimming at V came to 3 bases and at J to 5 bases, leaving 10 bases not matched to a gene. CDR1 and CDR2 from the germline V gene are SGHRS and YFSETQ. This CDR3 comprises 17 residues. The CDR3 bases are TGCGCCAGCAGCTCCCGACTAGCGGGAGAGGGTGGAGATACGCAGTATTTT. It codes for CASSSRLAGEGGDTQYF.

There are a few counts of this clone. This chain uses TRBV7-3 with TRBJ2-1; 13 nucleotides agree with TRBD2. Germline trimming cut 1 base from V and 6 bases from J; bases unmatched to any gene: 0. Germline V gene data show CDR1 as SGHTA and CDR2 as FQGTGA. The CDR3 totals 15 residues. The CDR3 reads CASSLRLAGGNEQFF. CDR3 nucleotides: TGTGCCAGCAGCTTAAGACTAGCGGGAGGCAATGAGCAGTTCTTC.

V gene TRBV28 combines with J gene TRBJ1-3, with D perhaps matching TRBD1 (5 bases). The CDR3 has 16 residues. Trimming stripped 1 base from V and 0 bases from J, with 10 bases between. Germline V CDR1 and CDR2: MDHEN, SYDVKM. The CDR3 DNA is TGTGCCAGCAGTTTATTGCAGGGAAGCTCTGGAAACACCATATATTTT. Its translation: CASSLLQGSSGNTIYF.

The rearrangement links TRBV19 to TRBJ1-5; TRBD1 aligns across 9 bases. This CDR3 has 16 amino acids. V shed 6 bases, J shed 7 bases, and the junction held 13 bases outside the gene matches. Germline assignment: CDR1 LNHDA and CDR2 SQIVND (reference sequence). As DNA, the CDR3 is TGTGCCAGTAGGGTGCCCGGGACAGGGTGGAACCAGCCCCAGCATTTT. Protein: CASRVPGTGWNQPQHF.

This chain connects TRBV12-5 to TRBJ2-7, with 7 bases aligning to TRBD1. V was pared by 2 bases and J by 3 bases, with 13 bases of the junction left unmatched. Germline values: CDR1 LGHNT, CDR2 FRNRAP. The CDR3 loop spans 17 amino acids. The CDR3 reads CASGLWDQGERRYEQYF. As DNA, the CDR3 is TGTGCTAGTGGTTTGTGGGATCAGGGGGAGAGGCGCTACGAGCAGTACTTC.

This chain connects TRBV21-1 to TRBJ1-2; no DNA check was done on the table's D call, TRBD1. TRBV21-1 is described as a pseudogene. The CDR3 totals 15 residues. As DNA, the CDR3 is TGTGCCAGCAGCTACCTTGGGACAGCCAACTATGGCTACACCTTC. Amino acid sequence: CASSYLGTANYGYTF.

The V call is TRBV15, the J call TRBJ2-7, with D uncertain. The CDR3 is 12 amino acids. V dropped 0 bases and J dropped 2 bases, with 2 bases sitting between them. Germline lookup yields CDR1 LNHNV and CDR2 YYDKDF (reference sequence). The CDR3, as DNA: TGTGCCACCAGCAGAGACACCTACGAGCAGTACTTC. It codes for CATSRDTYEQYF.

V and J are TRBV6-2 or TRBV6-3 and TRBJ2-7; 7 bases match TRBD2. After removal of 2 bases from V and 0 bases from J, the junction contained 7 bases not matched to a gene. Germline V gene sequence: CDR1 MNHEY, CDR2 SVGEGT. CDR3 size: 16 residues. The CDR3 loop is CASSYELWTSSYEQYF. CDR3 nucleotide sequence: TGTGCCAGCAGTTACGAATTGTGGACTAGCTCCTACGAGCAGTACTTC.

The chain couples TRBV28 to TRBJ1-1, with D unclear. Germline values: CDR1 MDHEN, CDR2 SYDVKM. This CDR3 has 13 residues. With 7 bases removed from V and 2 bases from J, the gap between germline ends came to 11 bases. CDR3 region: CASIRKENTEAFF. CDR3 DNA sequence: TGTGCCAGCATCCGGAAAGAAAACACTGAAGCTTTCTTT.

The rearrangement uses TRBV28 and TRBJ1-4; TRBD1 agrees at 8 bases. The germline V gene has CDR1 MDHEN and CDR2 SYDVKM. The V gene end was trimmed by 1 base and the J gene end by 8 bases; junction bases not matched to a gene: 12. This CDR3 region has 17 residues. As DNA, the CDR3 is TGTGCCAGCAGTTTATCAGCCCGACAGGGGTGGTGGGAAAAACTGTTTTTT. It codes for CASSLSARQGWWEKLFF.

The chain employs TRBV30 and TRBJ1-1; perhaps TRBD1 as D (6 bases). The V end was cut by 8 bases, the J end by 1 base, with 20 bases between. Germline loops: CDR1 GTSNPN, CDR2 SVGIG (reference sequence). There are 15 residues in the CDR3. CDR3 nucleotide sequence: TGTGCCGGACTACCTACACAGGGATCGAACACTGAAGCTTTCTTT. Its translation is CAGLPTQGSNTEAFF.

The chain is built from TRBV6-4 and TRBJ1-2, with 9 positions matching TRBD1. Germline values: CDR1 MRHNA, CDR2 SNTAGT. V lost 7 bases and J lost 2; bases outside the gene matches: 5. CDR3 length: 14 amino acids. The CDR3 DNA is TGTGCCAGCAATCAAGGACAGGGGAACTATGGCTACACCTTC. It yields the protein CASNQGQGNYGYTF.

V gene TRBV30 combines with J gene TRBJ1-2; D not resolved. The CDR3 has 13 residues. Germline assignment: CDR1 GTSNPN and CDR2 SVGIG (reference sequence). The V end was cut by 2 bases, the J end by 0 bases, with 7 bases between. This CDR3 reads CAWSRQANYGYTF. The CDR3 DNA follows: TGTGCCTGGAGTCGACAAGCTAACTATGGCTACACCTTC. The full variable domain, with the rest looked up from reference TRBV30 and TRBJ1-2, is SQTIHQWPATLVQPVGSPLSLECTVEGTSNPNLYWYRQAAGRGLQLLFYSVGIGQISSEVPQNLSASRPQDRQFILSSKKLLLSDSGFYLCAWSRQANYGYTFGSGTRLTVV.

This chain joins TRBV7-5 and TRBJ2-7; the DNA was not used to check the table's D call, TRBD2. TRBV7-5 is given as a pseudogene. CDR3 length equals 19 residues. CDR3 protein: CARSSARDRSGSVSYEQYF. The DNA for the CDR3 is TGTGCCAGAAGCTCAGCCCGCGATAGGAGCGGGAGCGTCTCCTACGAGCAGTACTTC.

This clone was counted between two and nine times. Other DNA variants within this sample encode the same CDR3. This chain links TRBV11-2 with TRBJ2-2; the D gene is possibly TRBD2 (6 bases). The V gene lost 1 base and the J gene lost 6 bases, with 6 bases spanning the gap. Looked up from germline, CDR1 is SGHAT and CDR2 is FQNNGV. This CDR3 contains 13 residues. This CDR3 is CASSLGGAGELFF. The CDR3, as DNA: TGTGCCAGCAGCTTAGGGGGGGCCGGGGAGCTGTTTTTT.

The V call is TRBV7-9, the J call TRBJ1-2, with TRBD1 matching 10 bases. J lost 8 bases, V lost 5 bases, and 8 bases had no gene match. Germline-derived CDR1 and CDR2 are SEHNR and FQNEAQ (reference sequence). CDR3 length: 14 residues. CDR3 sequence reads: CASSLDRGEGGYTF. CDR3 coding DNA: TGTGCCAGCAGCCTGGACAGGGGGGAAGGGGGCTACACCTTC.